Each of the 22 T cell receptor beta chains below was sequenced from the same sample in a study of CXCR3-negative and CXCR3-positive naive CD8 T cells. Study-wide results and caveats: Researchers report that CXCR3-positive naive cells carry more hydrophobic TRB CDR3s than CXCR3-negative naive cells.

What these receptors recognize is not known. The study made its TRB cDNA libraries by 5' RACE, adding UMI labels. TCRdb re-called the 5' RACE reads and catalogs CDR3 proteins one per entry, DNA excluded. The sample is made up of some 120,000 distinct CDR3 sequences, and the top ten hold 0.5% to 0.75% of it. Sequenced sample: naive CXCR3+ CD8+ T cells from blood. The subset here: CD45RO-CCR7+CD27+CD95- naive CD8+ T cells expressing CXCR3 (TNR3+). The origin of the receptors is a human donor in good health. Some clones in this sample may be carry-over from other donors' samples.

This chain connects TRBV6-6 to TRBJ1-6; TCRdb's assignment of TRBD1 cannot be checked, as there is no DNA. The V gene's germline CDR1 is MNHNY and CDR2 SVGAGI (reference sequence). This CDR3 region has 18 residues. CDR3: CASSYSKQYGQYNSPLHF.

The chain recombines TRBV7-2 with TRBJ1-1; TCRdb returns TRBD1, unconfirmable since there is no DNA. This CDR3 has 13 residues. Germline V gene lookup returns CDR1 SGHTA and CDR2 FQGNSA. The chain's CDR3 is CASSIDRGAEAFF.

This chain connects TRBV5-1 to TRBJ2-2; TCRdb names TRBD1, which stays unverified in the absence of DNA. This CDR3 spans 16 amino acids. Germline V gene sequence: CDR1 SGHRS, CDR2 YFSETQ. The CDR3 sequence: CASSLEGASVTGELFF. Drawing the rest from reference TRBV5-1 and TRBJ2-2, the complete variable domain is KAGVTQTPRYLIKTRGQQVTLSCSPISGHRSVSWYQQTPGQGLQFLFEYFSETQRNKGNFPGRFSGRQFSNSRSEMNVSTLELGDSALYLCASSLEGASVTGELFFGEGSRLTVL.

V usage is TRBV29-1 and J usage is TRBJ1-2; with no DNA, the TCRdb D assignment of TRBD1 cannot be verified. CDR1 SQVTM and CDR2 ANQGSEA come from the germline V gene. CDR3 length: 13 residues. The CDR3 reads CSAQGARDYGYTF.

The chain couples TRBV12-3 or TRBV12-4 to TRBJ2-5; there is no DNA to check the TCRdb D call of TRBD1. CDR3 length: 13 amino acids. CDR3 in amino acids: CASSFGGLETQYF.

The chain recombines TRBV19 with TRBJ1-2. Germline V gene lookup returns CDR1 LNHDA and CDR2 SQIVND (reference sequence). The CDR3 covers 14 residues. The CDR3 sequence: CASTPSPEIYGYTF.

The chain has TRBV7-8 and TRBJ1-1. The CDR3 totals 16 residues. The germline CDR1 and CDR2 sequences are SGHVS and FQNEAQ. The CDR3 sequence is CASSFLDRLWNTEAFF.

The genes are TRBV6-2 or TRBV6-3 and TRBJ2-1; TCRdb selects TRBD1, and the lack of DNA leaves this call unchecked. Per germline, CDR1 MNHEY and CDR2 SVGEGT. The CDR3 length is 13 residues. CDR3 sequence: CASSYFPGNEQFF.

The chain employs TRBV7-9 and TRBJ1-2; TCRdb outputs TRBD1, but without DNA this stays unchecked. The germline CDR1 and CDR2 sequences are SEHNR and FQNEAQ (reference sequence). The CDR3 consists of 13 residues. The CDR3 protein is CASSLGGADGYTF.

The chain couples TRBV7-9 to TRBJ1-1. The CDR3 loop spans 15 amino acids. Germline assignment: CDR1 SEHNR and CDR2 FQNEAQ (reference sequence). CDR3 region: CASSLVTGGGTEAFF.

The rearrangement links TRBV6-2 or TRBV6-3 to TRBJ1-1. CDR3 length equals 13 residues. The germline V gene encodes CDR1 MNHEY and CDR2 SVGEGT. The CDR3 protein is CASSYRLLTEAFF.

The chain links TRBV12-3 or TRBV12-4 to TRBJ2-5; the TCRdb D gene call, TRBD2, has no DNA to confirm it. This CDR3 spans 15 amino acids. CDR3 in amino acids: CASSVGLAGQETQYF.

This chain connects TRBV7-6 to TRBJ1-1. Looked up from germline, CDR1 is SGHVS and CDR2 is FNYEAQ. The CDR3 covers 13 residues. This chain's CDR3 is CASSLGQGPIAFF. Based on the CDR3 plus reference TRBV7-6 and TRBJ1-1, the full variable domain is GAGVSQSPRYKVTKRGQDVALRCDPISGHVSLYWYRQALGQGPEFLTYFNYEAQQDKSGLPNDRFSAERPEGSISTLTIQRTEQRDSAMYRCASSLGQGPIAFFGQGTRLTVV.

V gene TRBV6-5 combines with J gene TRBJ1-2; the TRBD1 assignment by TCRdb is unverifiable without DNA. The CDR3 is 15 residues long. From germline, CDR1 is MNHEY and CDR2 SVGAGI. Here the CDR3 reads CASSYSILDKNGYTF.

The chain carries TRBV7-9 and TRBJ1-1. Germline lookup yields CDR1 SEHNR and CDR2 FQNEAQ (reference sequence). CDR3 length equals 12 residues. The chain's CDR3 is CASSLVVHEAFF.

The V call is TRBV7-9, the J call TRBJ2-5; the TCRdb call, TRBD1, lacks DNA for checking. Germline V gives CDR1 SEHNR, CDR2 FQNEAQ (reference sequence). CDR3 length: 13 amino acids. CDR3 sequence reads: CASRDIDQETQYF.

The V call is TRBV28, the J call TRBJ2-5; TCRdb's D call, TRBD1, is unchecked because there is no DNA. In germline, CDR1 is MDHEN, CDR2 SYDVKM. CDR3 length: 14 amino acids. The chain's CDR3 is CASSFFQRGETQYF.

This chain connects TRBV10-2 to TRBJ2-7; TCRdb designates TRBD2, a call that cannot be tested without DNA. The CDR3 loop spans 13 amino acids. The germline gives CDR1 WSHSY, CDR2 SAAADI. The CDR3 region is CASSDGSVLEQYF.

The rearrangement links TRBV2 to TRBJ1-6. The length of the CDR3 is 15 residues. Germline V gene data show CDR1 as SNHLY and CDR2 as FYNNEI. This CDR3 is CASSDTAAANSPLHF.

The CDR3 reads CSVEGQAKMHYGYTF. V and J are TRBV29-1 and TRBJ1-2; TCRdb's D gene call, TRBD1, goes unchecked for lack of DNA. There are 15 residues in the CDR3. Germline V gives CDR1 SQVTM, CDR2 ANQGSEA.

This chain links TRBV18 with TRBJ2-1; the TCRdb call, TRBD1, lacks DNA for checking. The CDR3 contains 13 residues. Germline loops: CDR1 KGHSH, CDR2 LQKENI. CDR3 amino acids: CASSEQGYNEQFF.

The chain joins TRBV12-3 or TRBV12-4 to TRBJ2-1; TCRdb's D call, TRBD2, is unchecked because there is no DNA. This CDR3 has 14 amino acids. CDR3 loop: CASSWTSGYNEQFF.